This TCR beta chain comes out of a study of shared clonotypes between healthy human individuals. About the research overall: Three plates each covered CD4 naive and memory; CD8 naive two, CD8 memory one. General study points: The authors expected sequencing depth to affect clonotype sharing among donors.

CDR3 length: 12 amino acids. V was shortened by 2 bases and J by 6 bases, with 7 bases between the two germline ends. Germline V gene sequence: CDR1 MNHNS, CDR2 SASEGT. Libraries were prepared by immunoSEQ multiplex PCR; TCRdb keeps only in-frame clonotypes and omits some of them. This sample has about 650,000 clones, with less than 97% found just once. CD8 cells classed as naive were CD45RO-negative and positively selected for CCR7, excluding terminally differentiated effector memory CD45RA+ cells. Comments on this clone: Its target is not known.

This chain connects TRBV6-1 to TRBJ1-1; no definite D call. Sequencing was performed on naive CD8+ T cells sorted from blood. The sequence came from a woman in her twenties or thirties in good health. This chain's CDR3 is CASSESTAEAFF. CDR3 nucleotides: TGTGCCAGCAGTGAATCTACAGCTGAAGCTTTCTTT.